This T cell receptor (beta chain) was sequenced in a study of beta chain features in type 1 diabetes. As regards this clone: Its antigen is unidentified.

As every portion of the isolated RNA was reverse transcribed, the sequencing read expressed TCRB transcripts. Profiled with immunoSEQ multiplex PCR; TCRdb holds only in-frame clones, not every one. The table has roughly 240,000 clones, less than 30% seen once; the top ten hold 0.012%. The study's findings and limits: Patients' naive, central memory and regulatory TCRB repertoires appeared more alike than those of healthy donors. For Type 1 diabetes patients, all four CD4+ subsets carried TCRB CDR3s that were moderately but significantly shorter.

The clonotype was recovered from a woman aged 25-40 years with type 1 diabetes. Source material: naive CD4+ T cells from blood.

This CDR3 is CASSPPGVYGYTF. CDR3 sequence (DNA): TGTGCCAGCTCACCCCCGGGAGTTTATGGCTACACCTTC. The chain links TRBV18 to TRBJ1-2, with D unclear. The V gene's germline CDR1 is KGHSH and CDR2 LQKENI. CDR3 length equals 13 residues. The V end lost 3 bases, the J end lost 5 bases, and 10 bases lay between the germline ends.